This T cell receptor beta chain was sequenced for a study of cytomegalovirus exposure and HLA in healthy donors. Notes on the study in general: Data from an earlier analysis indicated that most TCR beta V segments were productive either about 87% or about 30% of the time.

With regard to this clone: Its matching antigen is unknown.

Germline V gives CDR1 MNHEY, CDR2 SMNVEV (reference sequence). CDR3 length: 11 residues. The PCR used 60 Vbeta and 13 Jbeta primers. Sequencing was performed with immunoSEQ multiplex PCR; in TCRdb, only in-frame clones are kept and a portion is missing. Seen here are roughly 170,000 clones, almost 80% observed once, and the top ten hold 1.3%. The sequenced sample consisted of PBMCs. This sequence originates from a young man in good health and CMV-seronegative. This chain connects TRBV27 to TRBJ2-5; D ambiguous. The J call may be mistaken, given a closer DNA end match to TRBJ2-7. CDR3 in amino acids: CASGLSYEQYF. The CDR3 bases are TGTGCCAGCGGTCTATCCTACGAGCAGTACTTC.